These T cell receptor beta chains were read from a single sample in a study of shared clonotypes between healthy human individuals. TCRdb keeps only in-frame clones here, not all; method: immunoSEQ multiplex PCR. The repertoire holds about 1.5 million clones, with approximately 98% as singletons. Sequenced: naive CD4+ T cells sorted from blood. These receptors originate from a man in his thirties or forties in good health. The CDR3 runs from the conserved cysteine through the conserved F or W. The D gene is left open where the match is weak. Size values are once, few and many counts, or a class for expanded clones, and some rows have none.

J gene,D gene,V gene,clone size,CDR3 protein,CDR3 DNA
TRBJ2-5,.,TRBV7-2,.,CASSFRGQETQYF,TGTGCCAGCAGCTTCCGGGGGCAAGAGACCCAGTACTTC
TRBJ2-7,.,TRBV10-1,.,CASSDGGTKGTYEQYF,TGCGCCAGCAGTGATGGTGGGACAAAGGGGACCTACGAGCAGTACTTC
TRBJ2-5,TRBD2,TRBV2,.,CASRAGALETQYF,TGTGCCAGCAGGGCGGGAGCACTGGAGACCCAGTACTTC
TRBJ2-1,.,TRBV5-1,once,CASSPRISAGQQFF,TGCGCCAGCAGCCCCCGGATCTCAGCCGGGCAGCAGTTCTTC
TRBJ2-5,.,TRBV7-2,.,CASSLGRPVQTQYF,TGTGCCAGCAGCTTAGGGCGTCCCGTCCAGACCCAGTACTTC
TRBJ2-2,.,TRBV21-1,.,CASNERGYTGELFF,TGTGCCAGCAATGAGCGGGGGTACACCGGGGAGCTGTTTTTT
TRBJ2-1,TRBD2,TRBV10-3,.,CATGELARQHGIRQFF,TGTGCCACGGGTGAACTAGCGAGGCAACACGGAATCCGGCAGTTCTTC
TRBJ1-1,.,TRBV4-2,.,CASSQDPLRGEVSVRWNTEAFF,TGTGCCAGCAGCCAAGATCCCCTCCGCGGGGAAGTTAGTGTCCGATGGAACACTGAAGCTTTCTTT
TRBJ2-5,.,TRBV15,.,CATSRTRGEWRETQYF,TGTGCCACCAGCAGGACGAGGGGTGAGTGGCGAGAGACCCAGTACTTC
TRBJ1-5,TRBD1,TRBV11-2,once,CASGTGVNQPQHF,TGTGCCAGTGGGACAGGAGTTAATCAGCCCCAGCATTTT
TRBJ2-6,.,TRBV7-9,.,CASSRRGSSGANVLTF,TGTGCCAGCAGTCGAAGGGGGAGCTCTGGGGCCAACGTCCTGACTTTC
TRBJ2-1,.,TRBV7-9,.,CASSLGRADEQFF,TGTGCCAGCAGCTTAGGCCGGGCGGATGAGCAGTTCTTC
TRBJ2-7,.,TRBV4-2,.,CASSQGGSNGEQYF,TGTGCCAGCAGCCAGGGGGGTTCTAATGGCGAGCAGTACTTC
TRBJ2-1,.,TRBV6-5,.,CASNERVGYNEQFF,TGTGCCAGCAACGAAAGAGTGGGGTACAATGAGCAGTTCTTC
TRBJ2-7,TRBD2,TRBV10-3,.,CAISERLAGGYEQYF,TGTGCCATCAGTGAGAGGCTAGCGGGAGGCTACGAGCAGTACTTC
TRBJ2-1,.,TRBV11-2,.,CASSQRYNEQFF,TGTGCCAGCAGCCAAAGGTACAATGAGCAGTTCTTC
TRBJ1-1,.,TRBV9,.,CASSKTPSGENTEAFF,TGTGCCAGCAGCAAAACACCAAGTGGGGAGAACACTGAAGCTTTCTTT
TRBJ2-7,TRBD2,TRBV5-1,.,CASSRGTSTEYEQYF,TGCGCCAGCAGCCGCGGGACTAGTACGGAGTACGAGCAGTACTTC
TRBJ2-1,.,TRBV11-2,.,CASSLGRGAYNEQFF,TGTGCCAGCAGCTTAGGTCGGGGAGCGTACAATGAGCAGTTCTTC
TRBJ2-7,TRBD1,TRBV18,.,CASSPAGQGNYEQYF,TGTGCCAGCTCACCCGCCGGACAGGGGAACTACGAGCAGTACTTC
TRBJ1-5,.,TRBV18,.,CASHPPGDQPQHF,TGTGCCAGCCACCCACCAGGTGATCAGCCCCAGCATTTT
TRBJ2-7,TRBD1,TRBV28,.,CASSLGGQSYEQYF,TGTGCCAGCAGTCTAGGGGGACAGTCCTACGAGCAGTACTTC
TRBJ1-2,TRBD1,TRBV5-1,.,CASSAGGGYGYTF,TGCGCCAGCAGCGCAGGGGGCGGCTATGGCTACACCTTC
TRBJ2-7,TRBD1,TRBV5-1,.,CASSLGDRVHEQYF,TGCGCCAGCAGCTTGGGAGACAGGGTTCACGAGCAGTACTTC
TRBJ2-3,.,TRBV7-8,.,CASSLELGLGTDTQYF,TGTGCCAGCAGCTTAGAACTGGGTCTGGGTACAGATACGCAGTATTTT